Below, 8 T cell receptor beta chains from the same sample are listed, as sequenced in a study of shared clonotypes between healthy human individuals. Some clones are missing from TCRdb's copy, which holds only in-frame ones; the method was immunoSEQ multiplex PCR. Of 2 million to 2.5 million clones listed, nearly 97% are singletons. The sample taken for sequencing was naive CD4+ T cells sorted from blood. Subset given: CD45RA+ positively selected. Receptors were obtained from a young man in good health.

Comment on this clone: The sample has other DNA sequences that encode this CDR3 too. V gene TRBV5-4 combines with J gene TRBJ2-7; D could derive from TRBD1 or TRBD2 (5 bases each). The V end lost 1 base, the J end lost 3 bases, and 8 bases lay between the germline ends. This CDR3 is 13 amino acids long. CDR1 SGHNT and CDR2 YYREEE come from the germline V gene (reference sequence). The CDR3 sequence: CASSLTGGYEQYF. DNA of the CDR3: TGTGCCAGCAGCTTGACAGGAGGCTACGAGCAGTACTTC.

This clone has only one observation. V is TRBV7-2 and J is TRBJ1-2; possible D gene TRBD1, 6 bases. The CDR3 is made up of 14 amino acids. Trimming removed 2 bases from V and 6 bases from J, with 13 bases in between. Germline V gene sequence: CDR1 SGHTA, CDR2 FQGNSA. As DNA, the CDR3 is TGTGCCAGCAGCTTACAGGGGTTTACGGATGGCTACACCTTC. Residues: CASSLQGFTDGYTF.

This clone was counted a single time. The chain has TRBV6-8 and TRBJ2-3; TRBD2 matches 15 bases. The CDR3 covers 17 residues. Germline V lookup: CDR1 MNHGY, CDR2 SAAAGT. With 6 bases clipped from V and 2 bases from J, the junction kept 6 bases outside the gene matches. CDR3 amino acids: CASRPGTSGGFTDTQYF. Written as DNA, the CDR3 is TGTGCCAGCAGGCCAGGGACTAGCGGGGGGTTCACAGATACGCAGTATTTT.

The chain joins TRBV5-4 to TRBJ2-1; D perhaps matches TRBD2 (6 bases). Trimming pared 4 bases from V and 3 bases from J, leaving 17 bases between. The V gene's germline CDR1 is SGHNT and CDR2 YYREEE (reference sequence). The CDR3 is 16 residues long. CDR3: CASSLGTPVLYNEQFF. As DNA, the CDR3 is TGTGCCAGCAGCCTCGGGACTCCGGTCCTCTACAATGAGCAGTTCTTC.

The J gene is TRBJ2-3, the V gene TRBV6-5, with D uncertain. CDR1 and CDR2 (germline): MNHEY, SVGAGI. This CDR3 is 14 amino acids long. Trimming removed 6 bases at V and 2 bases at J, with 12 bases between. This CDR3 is CASRQVMLTDTQYF. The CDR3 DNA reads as TGTGCCAGCAGGCAAGTGATGCTCACAGATACGCAGTATTTT.

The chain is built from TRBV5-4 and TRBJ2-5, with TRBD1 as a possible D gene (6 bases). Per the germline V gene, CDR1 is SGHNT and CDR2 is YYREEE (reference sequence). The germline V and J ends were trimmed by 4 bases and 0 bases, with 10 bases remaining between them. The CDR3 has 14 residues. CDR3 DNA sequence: TGTGCCAGCAGCCAAACAGGGAACCAAGAGACCCAGTACTTC. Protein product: CASSQTGNQETQYF.

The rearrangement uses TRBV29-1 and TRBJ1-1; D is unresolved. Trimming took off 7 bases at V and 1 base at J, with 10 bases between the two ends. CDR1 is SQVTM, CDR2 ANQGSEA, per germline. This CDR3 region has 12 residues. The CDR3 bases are TGCAGCGGGAATGGAGCGAACACTGAAGCTTTCTTT. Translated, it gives CSGNGANTEAFF.

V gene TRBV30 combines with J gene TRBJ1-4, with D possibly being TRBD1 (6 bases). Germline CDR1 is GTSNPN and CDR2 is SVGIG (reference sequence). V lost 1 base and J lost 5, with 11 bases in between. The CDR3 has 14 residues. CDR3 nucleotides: TGTGCCTGGAGTGCGACAGGACCCAATGAAAAACTGTTTTTT. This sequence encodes CAWSATGPNEKLFF.